This is a list of T cell receptor beta chains from one sample in a study of blood T cells in healthy people across ages. TCRdb ran MiXCR on the 5' RACE reads and lists one entry per CDR3 protein. The sample yields 780,000 or so distinct CDR3 sequences, approximately 53% seen once. Sequencing input: blood. All receptors come from a man between 40 and 49 years old in good health. CDR3s include the opening cysteine and the closing phenylalanine or tryptophan. D genes are given only for firm matches. For some rows the clone size is stated as once, few or many, or as a class when expanded; others skip it.

d_gene	v_gene	j_gene	abundance	CDR3nt	CDR3aa
NA	TRBV7-2	TRBJ1-2	NA	TGTGCCAGCAGCTTAGAAGAGGGCTACACCTTC	CASSLEEGYTF
NA	TRBV10-3	TRBJ2-3	NA	TGTGCCACCTCGAGCGGGGATACGCAGTATTTT	CATSSGDTQYF
TRBD1	TRBV7-2	TRBJ1-2	NA	TGTGCCAGCAGCTTAGACTGGCAGGGGGCGAGCTATGGCTACACCTTC	CASSLDWQGASYGYTF
NA	TRBV14	TRBJ1-1	NA	TGTGCCAGCAGCCTTACCCACAGGGCTGAAGCTTTCTTT	CASSLTHRAEAFF
NA	TRBV10-3	TRBJ2-7	NA	TGTGCCATCAGGGACAGCTACGAGCAGTACTTC	CAIRDSYEQYF
NA	TRBV12-3/TRBV12-4	TRBJ1-4	NA	TGTGCCAGCAGTTACAGCGCAACTAATGAAAAACTGTTTTTT	CASSYSATNEKLFF
NA	TRBV20-1	TRBJ2-6	NA	TGCAGTGCTCGATCGGGTGCTGGGGCCAACGTCCTGACTTTC	CSARSGAGANVLTF
TRBD2	TRBV6-2/TRBV6-3	TRBJ2-3	NA	TGTGCCAGCAGTTACTCAAGGACTAGCGGGGGGGCGGTCGACACAGATACGCAGTATTTT	CASSYSRTSGGAVDTDTQYF
TRBD1	TRBV7-9	TRBJ1-2	NA	TGTGCCAGCAGCTCAAAAAACTACAGGGGGCAACGGACTAACTATGGCTACACCTTC	CASSSKNYRGQRTNYGYTF
NA	TRBV10-3	TRBJ2-7	few	TGTGCCATCAGTGGGTTGGGGCTAGCCGACGTCTACGAGCAGTACTTC	CAISGLGLADVYEQYF
NA	TRBV5-1	TRBJ1-4	NA	TGCGCCAGCAGCTTAAAACAGGCAACTAATGAAAAACTGTTTTTT	CASSLKQATNEKLFF
NA	TRBV29-1	TRBJ1-2	few	TGCAGCGTTGAAGAGTCACATGGCTACACCTTC	CSVEESHGYTF
NA	TRBV7-3	TRBJ2-1	NA	TGTGCCAGCAGCTTAGTGGGGGGCCCCGAAAACGGGCAGTTCTTC	CASSLVGGPENGQFF
NA	TRBV27	TRBJ1-5	once	TGTGCCAGCAGTTTGACAGTCGATTCTAATCAGCCCCAGCATTTT	CASSLTVDSNQPQHF
NA	TRBV7-2	TRBJ2-4	few	TGTGCCAGCAGCTTAGTTGGGGGGCTGGGAGCCAAAAACATTCAGTACTTC	CASSLVGGLGAKNIQYF
TRBD1	TRBV29-1	TRBJ1-5	few	TGCAGCGTTTGCCTACCGGGACAGGGAAACAGCAATCAGCCTCAGCATTTT	CSVCLPGQGNSNQPQHF
TRBD1	TRBV6-2/TRBV6-3	TRBJ1-5	NA	TGTGCCAGCTTGCCTGGGACAGGGGGTTTGGCGCCCCAGCATTTT	CASLPGTGGLAPQHF
NA	TRBV4-2	TRBJ1-4	NA	TGTGCCAGCAGCCAAGAGGGGGGGGCGATTGAAAAACTGTTTTTT	CASSQEGGAIEKLFF
NA	TRBV29-1	TRBJ1-2	NA	TGCAGCGTTGTGGCGTCAGGGCTCTATGGCTACACCTTC	CSVVASGLYGYTF